What follows are 11 T cell receptor beta chains derived from one specimen sequenced in a study of Ad26.COV2.S vaccination and SARS-CoV-2 variants. Treatment: roughly 18 received Ad26.COV2.S at low or high dose, single or two shots; several received placebo; per-sample allocation not given. After the first vaccine or placebo injection, samples were drawn on day 63. Clones were read by immunoSEQ multiplex PCR, and TCRdb kept only the in-frame ones, dropping some. Here the sample spans roughly 410,000 clones, 83% being singletons. Sample: peripheral blood, taken in a trial of Ad26.COV2.S vaccine versus placebo. The receptors shown here come from a person aged 18-65 years who received the Ad26.COV2.S COVID-19 vaccine or a placebo.

The genes are TRBV27 and TRBJ1-3, with a tentative D call TRBD1 (5 bases). V lost 0 bases, J lost 2 bases, and 8 bases lay in between. This CDR3 comprises 15 residues. Germline CDR1 MNHEY, CDR2 SMNVEV (reference sequence). The CDR3 is CASSLSARAGNTIYF. For the CDR3, the DNA is TGTGCCAGCAGTTTATCGGCCAGGGCTGGAAACACCATATATTTT.

J is TRBJ2-2 and V is TRBV9; D is uncertain. Trimming took 1 base from V and 7 from J, leaving 11 bases between them. The germline V gene encodes CDR1 SGDLS and CDR2 YYNGEE. The CDR3 is made up of 14 amino acids. CDR3 nucleotides: TGTGCCAGCAGCGTATCCCTTACGGGCGGGGAGCTGTTTTTT. As protein: CASSVSLTGGELFF.

The J gene is TRBJ1-5, the V gene TRBV7-2; D is ambiguous. This CDR3 is built from 14 residues. Germline-derived CDR1 and CDR2 are SGHTA and FQGNSA. The ends were cut back, 1 base at V and 3 bases at J, with 7 bases in the middle. CDR3 coding DNA: TGTGCCAGCAGCTTAGTGCTTTCCAATCAGCCCCAGCATTTT. It encodes CASSLVLSNQPQHF.

V usage is TRBV5-5 and J usage is TRBJ1-2; D ambiguous. This CDR3 has 14 amino acids. Germline CDR1 SGHKS, CDR2 YYEKEE (reference sequence). The V end lost 1 base, the J end lost 6 bases, and 13 bases lay between the germline ends. Written as DNA, the CDR3 is TGTGCCAGCAGCTTGATTTCCGCCTCGAATGGCTACACCTTC. This codes for CASSLISASNGYTF.

This clone was seen just once. The chain links TRBV3-1 (or the pseudogene TRBV3-2) to TRBJ2-7; 11 bases are shared with TRBD2. CDR3 length: 15 residues. Germline assignment: CDR1 LGHDT and CDR2 YNNKEL (reference sequence). Germline trimming cut 3 bases from V and 9 bases from J; bases unmatched to any gene: 10. The CDR3 loop is CASSQNLAGGDGQYF. The CDR3 region has the DNA TGTGCCAGCAGCCAGAACCTAGCGGGAGGCGATGGGCAGTACTTC.

The V and J genes are TRBV19 and TRBJ2-6; 8 bases align to TRBD1. CDR3 length: 17 residues. V shed 4 bases, J shed 0 bases, and the junction held 5 bases outside the gene matches. Germline assignment: CDR1 LNHDA and CDR2 SQIVND (reference sequence). CDR3 region: CASSSGTGRSGANVLTF. In nucleotides, the CDR3 is TGTGCCAGTAGTAGCGGGACAGGACGCTCTGGGGCCAACGTCCTGACTTTC. Together with reference TRBV19 and TRBJ2-6, the CDR3 gives the full variable domain: DGGITQSPKYLFRKEGQNVTLSCEQNLNHDAMYWYRQDPGQGLRLIYYSQIVNDFQKGDIAEGYSVSREKKESFPLTVTSAQKNPTAFYLCASSSGTGRSGANVLTFGAGSRLTVL.

J is TRBJ2-3 and V is TRBV13; D is perhaps TRBD1 (5 bases). Trimming took off 6 bases at V and 1 base at J, with 20 bases between the two ends. Germline CDR1 reads PRHDT; CDR2 reads FYEKMQ (reference sequence). CDR3 length: 17 residues. CDR3: CASRSSKGLSGTDTQYF. CDR3 bases: TGTGCCAGCAGATCATCGAAGGGGCTTTCTGGCACAGATACGCAGTATTTT. Drawing the rest from reference TRBV13 and TRBJ2-3, the complete variable domain is AAGVIQSPRHLIKEKRETATLKCYPIPRHDTVYWYQQGPGQDPQFLISFYEKMQSDKGSIPDRFSAQQFSDYHSELNMSSLELGDSALYFCASRSSKGLSGTDTQYFGPGTRLTVL.

This clone was counted only a few times. V gene TRBV18 combines with J gene TRBJ1-1; the D is unclear. Germline lookup yields CDR1 KGHSH and CDR2 LQKENI. CDR3 size: 15 residues. V lost 6 bases, J lost 4 bases, and 18 bases lay in between. The CDR3 loop is CASSPFEGSRTEAFF. CDR3 DNA: TGTGCCAGCTCCCCCTTCGAAGGGTCTCGCACTGAAGCTTTCTTT. Full variable domain (rest looked up from reference TRBV18 and TRBJ1-1): NAGVMQNPRHLVRRRGQEARLRCSPMKGHSHVYWYRQLPEEGLKFMVYLQKENIIDESGMPKERFSAEFPKEGPSILRIQQVVRGDSAAYFCASSPFEGSRTEAFFGQGTRLTVV.

The J gene is TRBJ1-1, the V gene TRBV5-1; 7 bases line up with TRBD1. The CDR3 has 15 amino acids. J was trimmed by 7 bases and V by 1 base; bases with no gene match: 10. CDR1 SGHRS and CDR2 YFSETQ come from the germline V gene. Here the CDR3 reads CASSLNPTGVGEAFF. DNA of the CDR3: TGCGCCAGCAGCTTGAATCCTACAGGGGTTGGTGAAGCTTTCTTT.

This sequence joins TRBV19 and TRBJ2-3, with TRBD2 identical over 7 bases. Germline V gene sequence: CDR1 LNHDA, CDR2 SQIVND (reference sequence). The CDR3 extends over 15 amino acids. J gave up 3 bases and V 3 bases, and 6 bases lay outside the gene matches. The CDR3 DNA sequence: TGTGCCAGTAGTATCTTGGCGGGAGTGACAGATACGCAGTATTTT. Translated: CASSILAGVTDTQYF. The full variable domain, with the rest looked up from reference TRBV19 and TRBJ2-3, is DGGITQSPKYLFRKEGQNVTLSCEQNLNHDAMYWYRQDPGQGLRLIYYSQIVNDFQKGDIAEGYSVSREKKESFPLTVTSAQKNPTAFYLCASSILAGVTDTQYFGPGTRLTVL.

The rearrangement links TRBV7-2 to TRBJ2-2; TRBD1 agrees at 9 bases. The J segment lost 4 bases and the V segment lost 2 bases, leaving 8 bases of the junction unmatched. The CDR3 covers 17 residues. Germline V gives CDR1 SGHTA, CDR2 FQGNSA. CDR3 DNA: TGTGCCAGCAGCTTACGGACAGGGGATATGGGCACCGGGGAGCTGTTTTTT. It encodes CASSLRTGDMGTGELFF.